The entry below describes one T cell receptor (beta chain). This entry belongs to a study of blood T cell repertoires in COVID-19. The repertoire was sequenced with immunoSEQ multiplex PCR; TCRdb's copy has only in-frame clones and lacks some. The sample has 65,000 to 90,000 clones, approximately 86% seen once. With 4 bases clipped from V and 3 bases from J, the junction kept 1 base outside the gene matches. The germline CDR1 and CDR2 sequences are MNHEY and SVGAGI. The CDR3 sequence is 13 residues long. This chain connects TRBV6-5 to TRBJ2-5; TRBD1 agrees at 8 bases. This sequence originates from a woman over 75 with acute or convalescent COVID-19. The sequencing sample was made of peripheral blood. The DNA for the CDR3 is TGTGCCAGCAGTTTGGACAGGGAAGAGACCCAGTACTTC. Its translation: CASSLDREETQYF.